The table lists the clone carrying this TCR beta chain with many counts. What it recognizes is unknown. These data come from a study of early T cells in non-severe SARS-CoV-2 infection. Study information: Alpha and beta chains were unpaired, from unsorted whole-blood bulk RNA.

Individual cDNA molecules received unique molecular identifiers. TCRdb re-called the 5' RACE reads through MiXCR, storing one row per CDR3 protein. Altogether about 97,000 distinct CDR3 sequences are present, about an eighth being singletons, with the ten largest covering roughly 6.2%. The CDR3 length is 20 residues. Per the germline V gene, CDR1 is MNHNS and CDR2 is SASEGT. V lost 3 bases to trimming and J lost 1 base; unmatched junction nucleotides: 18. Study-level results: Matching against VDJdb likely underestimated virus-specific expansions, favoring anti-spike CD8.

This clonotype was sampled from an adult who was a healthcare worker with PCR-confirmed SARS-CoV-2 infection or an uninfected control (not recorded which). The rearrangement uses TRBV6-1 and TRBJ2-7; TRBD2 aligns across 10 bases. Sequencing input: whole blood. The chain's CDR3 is CASSEWLGSGRRRSSYEQYF. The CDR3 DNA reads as TGTGCCAGCAGTGAGTGGTTAGGTAGCGGGAGGCGTCGGAGTTCCTACGAGCAGTACTTC.